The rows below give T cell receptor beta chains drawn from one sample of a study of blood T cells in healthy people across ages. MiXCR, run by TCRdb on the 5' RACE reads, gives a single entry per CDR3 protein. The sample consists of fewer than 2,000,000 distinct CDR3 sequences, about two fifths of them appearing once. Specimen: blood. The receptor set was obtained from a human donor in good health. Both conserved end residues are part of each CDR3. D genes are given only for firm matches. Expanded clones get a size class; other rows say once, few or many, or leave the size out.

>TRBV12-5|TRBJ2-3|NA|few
TGTGCTAGTGGTTTCTCAGGAGGCTCAGATACGCAGTATTTT
CASGFSGGSDTQYF
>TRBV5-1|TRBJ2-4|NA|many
TGCGCCAGCAGCCCCGTGATGTGGGAGAGCATTCAGTACTTC
CASSPVMWESIQYF
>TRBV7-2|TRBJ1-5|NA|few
TGTGCCAGCAGCTTAGGAGGGTACCATCAGCCCCAGCATTTT
CASSLGGYHQPQHF
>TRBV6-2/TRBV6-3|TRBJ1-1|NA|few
TGTGCCAGCAGTTACCGGACAGCTGGGGAGGCTTTCTTT
CASSYRTAGEAFF
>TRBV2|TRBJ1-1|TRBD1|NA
TGTACCAGCCAAACAGGGGGCACTGAAGCTTTCTTT
CTSQTGGTEAFF
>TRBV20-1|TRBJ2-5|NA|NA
TGCAGTACTAGAGCGACACCTCGTTCCCAAGAGACCCAGTACTTC
CSTRATPRSQETQYF
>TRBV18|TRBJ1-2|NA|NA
TGTGCCAGCTCACCACTCCGAGTGAGTGGCTACACCTTC
CASSPLRVSGYTF
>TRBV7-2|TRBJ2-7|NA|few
TGTGCCAGCAGCTCAAATCCCGGGGGCACCTACGAGCAGTACTTC
CASSSNPGGTYEQYF
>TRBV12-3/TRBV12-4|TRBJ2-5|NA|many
TGTGCCAGCAGGCCCGCGGGACGAGAGACCCAGTACTTC
CASRPAGRETQYF
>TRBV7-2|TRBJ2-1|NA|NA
TGTGCCAGCAGCCTCCCGGTGTGGGCAACCTACAATGAGCAGTTCTTC
CASSLPVWATYNEQFF
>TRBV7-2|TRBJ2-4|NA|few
TGTGCCAGCAGCTTAGAAGGGTGGAACATTCAGGACTTC
CASSLEGWNIQDF
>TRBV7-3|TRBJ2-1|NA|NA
TGTGCCAACAGCTTAGGCGGGGGCCCCTCCAATGAGCAGTTCTTC
CANSLGGGPSNEQFF
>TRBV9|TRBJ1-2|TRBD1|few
TGTGCCAGCAGCGTAGATATAGACAGGGCGGGGTACTATGGCTACACCTTC
CASSVDIDRAGYYGYTF
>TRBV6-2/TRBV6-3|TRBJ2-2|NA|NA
TGTGCCAGCAGTTGGTACGACTGGACCGGGGAGCTGTTTTTT
CASSWYDWTGELFF
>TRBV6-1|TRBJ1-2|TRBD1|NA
TGTGCCAGCAGTGTACAGGGGGTCTATGGCTACACCTTC
CASSVQGVYGYTF
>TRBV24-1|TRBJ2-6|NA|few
TGTGCCACCAGTGACAGGGGAGTAGTCGGGGCCAACGTCCTGACTTTC
CATSDRGVVGANVLTF
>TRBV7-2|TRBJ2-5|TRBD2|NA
TGTGCCAGCAGCTTAGCCCCACTAGCGGCAGAGACCCAGTACTTC
CASSLAPLAAETQYF
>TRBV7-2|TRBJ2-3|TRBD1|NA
TGTGCCAGCAGCTTCTCCGGGACAGGAGGAGATACGCAGTATTTT
CASSFSGTGGDTQYF
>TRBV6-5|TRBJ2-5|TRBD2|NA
TGTGCCAGCAAATTAGCGGGGTGGGAGACCCAGTACTTC
CASKLAGWETQYF
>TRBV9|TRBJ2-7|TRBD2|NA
TGTGCCAGCAGTTCTAGCGGGGCGGCAAGCTCCTACAATGAGCAGTACTTC
CASSSSGAASSYNEQYF
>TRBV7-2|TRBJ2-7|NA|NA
TGTGCCAGCAGCTTAACTACTACCAGGGAGAGGCAGTACTTC
CASSLTTTRERQYF
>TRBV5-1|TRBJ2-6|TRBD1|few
TGCGCCAGCAGCGACGACAGGGGGTCTGGGGCCAACGTCCTGACTTTC
CASSDDRGSGANVLTF
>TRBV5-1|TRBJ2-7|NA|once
TGCGCCAGCAGCTTGGTCCAGGGAGGTCAATACGAGCAGTACTTC
CASSLVQGGQYEQYF
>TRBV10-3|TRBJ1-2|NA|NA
TGTGCCATCAGTGACCGGGGGACGCCAGCTAACTATGGCTACACCTTC
CAISDRGTPANYGYTF
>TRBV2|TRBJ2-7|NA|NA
TGTGCCAGCAATAAGAATACACTATTGCCGTCCTACGAGCAGTACTTC
CASNKNTLLPSYEQYF
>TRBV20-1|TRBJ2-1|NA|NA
TGCAGTGCTCCCTCCCCACGGCAAATTTACAATGAGCAGTTCTTC
CSAPSPRQIYNEQFF
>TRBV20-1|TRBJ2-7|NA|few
TGCAGTGCTTCAGGGGGGCTGGGGAGCGAGCAGTACTTC
CSASGGLGSEQYF
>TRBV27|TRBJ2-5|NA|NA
TGTGCCAGCAGTCCAAACGGCCCCCGCGAGACCCAGTACTTC
CASSPNGPRETQYF
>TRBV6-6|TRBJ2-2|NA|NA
TGTGCCACCTCCGGGACAAACTCGAACACCGGGGAGCTGTTTTTT
CATSGTNSNTGELFF
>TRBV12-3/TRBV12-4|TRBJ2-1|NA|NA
TGTGCCAGCAGCCTCCGGGACCCATCCTACAATGAGCAGTTCTTC
CASSLRDPSYNEQFF
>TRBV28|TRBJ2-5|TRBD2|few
TGTGCCAGCAGTTTGGGACTAGCGGGGAATGAACAAGAGACCCAGTACTTC
CASSLGLAGNEQETQYF
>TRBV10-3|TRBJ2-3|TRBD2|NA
TGTGCCATCAGTGAGTCGGGCGCTAGCGGGGGAGCGAATACGCAGTATTTT
CAISESGASGGANTQYF
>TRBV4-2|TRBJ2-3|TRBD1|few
TGTGCCAGCAGCCAACCCGGGACAGGGGTCACAGATACGCAGTATTTT
CASSQPGTGVTDTQYF
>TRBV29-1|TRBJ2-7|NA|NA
TGCAGCGTTGGTCAGTCGCACTACGAGCAGTACTTC
CSVGQSHYEQYF
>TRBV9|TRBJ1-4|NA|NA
TGTGCCAGCAGCGTAGGAAGGGGCCGGGAAAAACTGTTTTTT
CASSVGRGREKLFF
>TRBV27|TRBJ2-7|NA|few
TGTGCCAGCAGTCTCTACAGGAGCTCCTACGAGCAGTACTTC
CASSLYRSSYEQYF
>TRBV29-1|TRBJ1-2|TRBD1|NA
TGCAGCGTTTCGGGACAGGGGGCGTCTGGCTACACCTTC
CSVSGQGASGYTF
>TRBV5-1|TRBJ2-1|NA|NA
TGCGCCAGCAACTGGGAGGTAGCTGTCAATGAGCAGTTCTTC
CASNWEVAVNEQFF
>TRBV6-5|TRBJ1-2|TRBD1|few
TGTGCCAGCAGTAGGGACAGGAAAAACTATGGCTACACCTTC
CASSRDRKNYGYTF
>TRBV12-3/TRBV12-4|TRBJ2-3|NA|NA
TGTGCCAGCAGTAAAATTCGCACAGATACGCAGTATTTT
CASSKIRTDTQYF